The clone carrying this T cell receptor beta chain was detected only a few times. The antigen remains unidentified. This record comes from a study of T-cell memory formation after mild COVID-19. Study-wide context: There were largely donor-specific TCR clusters.

5'RACE with constant-segment primers yielded barcoded, UMI-tagged TCR alpha and TCR beta cDNA libraries. TCRdb re-derived calls from the 5' RACE reads in MiXCR, one entry per CDR3 protein. This sample has 580,000 or so distinct CDR3 sequences, with approximately 15% found just once. Germline values: CDR1 MNHEY, CDR2 SMNVEV (reference sequence). V was shortened by 1 base and J by 3 bases, with 16 bases between the two germline ends. This CDR3 has 17 amino acids. Study results and limitations: Whether second-wave clones peaking at day 37 were SARS-CoV-2 specific went unconfirmed. Contracting clones localized mainly to CM and EM when CD4+ and mainly to EMRA when CD8+.

The specimen sequenced was PBMCs or a T cell subset sorted from them (not recorded which). The receptor comes from an adult woman who had mild COVID-19 (a few samples of this study predate the infection). Cell type and time point are not known. The chain combines TRBV27 with TRBJ2-1; tentative D call: TRBD2 (5 bases). The CDR3 coding sequence is TGTGCCAGCAGTTTATTCCGGGGAACCACTTTCTACAATGAGCAGTTCTTC. Encoded protein: CASSLFRGTTFYNEQFF.